Listed below are T cell receptor beta chains from one sample, sequenced in a study of T-cell reconstitution after alpha-beta-depleted transplantation in children. TCRdb called the PCR reads again in MiXCR, with one record for every CDR3 protein. The sample includes about 500,000 distinct CDR3 sequences, approximately 30% of them seen just once. Here the sequenced sample was PBMCs from the stem cell graft donor, taken from the stem cell graft. The receptors stem from a human donor who donated a stem cell graft to a child with aplastic anemia. Each CDR3 is given with its conserved first and last residue. Each record gives: D gene, V gene, J gene, clone size, CDR3 DNA, CDR3 protein. D genes are given only for firm matches. Not every row has a clone size; where given, it reads once, few, many or a size class.

>.|TRBV9|TRBJ2-5|.
TGTGCCAGCAGCGTGGGGGCGGGGACTACACAAGAGACCCAGTACTTC
CASSVGAGTTQETQYF
>TRBD1|TRBV12-3/TRBV12-4|TRBJ1-5|.
TGTGCCAGCACCGAGACAGGGGGATACAATCAGCCCCAGCATTTT
CASTETGGYNQPQHF
>.|TRBV20-1|TRBJ1-2|.
TGCAGTGCTAGAGATCCGGGACATGAGGCGCGGCATGGCTACACCTTC
CSARDPGHEARHGYTF
>TRBD2|TRBV20-1|TRBJ2-1|few
TGCAGTGCTAGAGATCGGAATTCCGGGACTAGCGGGAGGGCGTACTTTGAGCAGTTCTTC
CSARDRNSGTSGRAYFEQFF
>.|TRBV29-1|TRBJ1-2|few
TGCAGCGTCCCTAAGACAGGTGCAATAGGCTACACCTTC
CSVPKTGAIGYTF
>.|TRBV20-1|TRBJ1-1|.
TGCAGTGCCTTGTTGGGACGGTCGAACACTGAAGCTTTCTTT
CSALLGRSNTEAFF
>.|TRBV4-3|TRBJ1-5|.
TGCGCCAGCAGCCAAGTAAGGGGGGGGAATCAGCCCCAGCATTTT
CASSQVRGGNQPQHF
>.|TRBV6-5|TRBJ1-5|.
TGTGCCAGCAGTTACGTTACGGCAGCCGATCAGCCCCAGCATTTT
CASSYVTAADQPQHF
>.|TRBV7-8|TRBJ1-2|few
TGTGCCAGCAGCCTCTCCGGGCACAACTATGGCTACACCTTC
CASSLSGHNYGYTF
>.|TRBV5-1|TRBJ2-1|few
TGCGCCAGCAGCTTGGCGCGTCCCATTTACGATGAGCAGTTCTTC
CASSLARPIYDEQFF
>TRBD1|TRBV29-1|TRBJ2-1|.
TGCAGCGTTGAAGAGTGGACAGGCAATGAGCAGTTCTTC
CSVEEWTGNEQFF
>.|TRBV4-3|TRBJ1-5|few
TGCGCCAGCAGCTTTACCGAGGGGGGTGATCAGCCCCAGCATTTT
CASSFTEGGDQPQHF
>.|TRBV20-1|TRBJ2-7|few
TGCAGTGCCGCGGGACCACCGATGGGCGAGCAGTACTTC
CSAAGPPMGEQYF
>TRBD1|TRBV4-1|TRBJ1-4|few
TGCGCCAGCAGCCACCAGGGGGCGCTTGATGAAAAACTGTTTTTT
CASSHQGALDEKLFF
>TRBD1|TRBV7-8|TRBJ1-2|.
TGTGCCAGCAGCTTAGCACCGGATGACAGGGGCCATGGCTACACCTTC
CASSLAPDDRGHGYTF
>.|TRBV7-8|TRBJ2-3|.
TGTGCCAGCAGCTTAGGCAGGGTGAAGGATACGCAGTATTTT
CASSLGRVKDTQYF